What follows are 7 T cell receptor beta chains derived from one specimen sequenced in a study of blood T cell repertoires in COVID-19. TCRdb keeps only in-frame clones here, not all; method: immunoSEQ multiplex PCR. This repertoire shows approximately 150,000 clones, approximately 88% found once; its top ten account for over 0.8%. Material for sequencing was peripheral blood. The receptors derive from a woman between 45 and 65 years old with acute or convalescent COVID-19.

This clone was counted a single time. The chain employs TRBV27 and TRBJ2-3; 11 positions agree with TRBD2. The CDR3 extends over 16 amino acids. V was clipped by 5 bases and J by 2 bases; unmatched bases: 6. Germline CDR1 and CDR2: MNHEY and SMNVEV (reference sequence). CDR3 amino acids: CASSPLTSGNTDTQYF. For the CDR3, the DNA is TGTGCCAGCAGTCCCCTGACTAGCGGGAACACAGATACGCAGTATTTT.

V is TRBV2 and J is TRBJ2-3; TRBD2 matches 10 bases. The germline gives CDR1 SNHLY, CDR2 FYNNEI. The length of the CDR3 is 14 residues. With 9 bases clipped from V and 1 base from J, the junction kept 4 bases outside the gene matches. CDR3 in DNA: TGTGCCAGTTGCGGGACTAGCGGCACAGATACGCAGTATTTT. Protein: CASCGTSGTDTQYF.

This chain uses TRBV7-8 with TRBJ2-3; D possibly corresponds to TRBD2 (7 bases). This CDR3 is 15 amino acids long. V was cut by 2 bases and J by 5 bases, with 14 bases left in between. Germline-derived CDR1 and CDR2 are SGHVS and FQNEAQ. This chain's CDR3 is CASSLSGLGGDTQYF. Here the CDR3 DNA reads TGTGCCAGCAGCTTATCCGGACTAGGGGGAGATACGCAGTATTTT.

This clone has only one observation. The J gene is TRBJ2-2, the V gene TRBV2; 10 nucleotides agree with TRBD2. Germline V gives CDR1 SNHLY, CDR2 FYNNEI. This CDR3 region has 15 residues. V trimming: 5 bases; J trimming: 6 bases; junction bases outside the gene matches: 6. The CDR3 loop is CASSNLAGGAGELFF. The CDR3 bases are TGTGCCAGCAGTAATTTAGCGGGGGGCGCCGGGGAGCTGTTTTTT.

The chain links TRBV2 to TRBJ2-3; TRBD2 matches at 14 bases. CDR3 length equals 18 residues. The V segment lost 3 bases and the J segment 3 bases; nucleotides outside the gene matches: 8. CDR1 and CDR2 from the germline V gene are SNHLY and FYNNEI. The DNA for the CDR3 is TGTGCCAGCAGTGAGGAAGGGACTAGCGGGAGTACGACAGATACGCAGTATTTT. This encodes CASSEEGTSGSTTDTQYF.

The chain has TRBV25-1 and TRBJ2-2; D unresolved. Germline loops: CDR1 MGHDK, CDR2 SYGVNS. This CDR3 contains 13 residues. Trimming took off 0 bases at V and 4 bases at J, with 3 bases between the two ends. CDR3 coding DNA: TGTGCCAGCAGTGAATATCTCACCGGGGAGCTGTTTTTT. Translation: CASSEYLTGELFF.

The table lists this clone with a count of one. The J gene is TRBJ1-1, the V gene TRBV7-9; possible D gene TRBD1, 5 bases. The CDR3 contains 18 residues. Germline loops: CDR1 SEHNR, CDR2 FQNEAQ (reference sequence). V lost 1 base and J lost 0, with 18 bases in between. CDR3 region: CASSLGWGGAGLNTEAFF. The CDR3 coding sequence is TGTGCCAGCAGCTTAGGTTGGGGAGGGGCAGGGCTGAACACTGAAGCTTTCTTT.